The 22 T cell receptor beta chains presented below share a single source sample, sequenced in a study of blood T cell repertoires in COVID-19. TCRdb's copy holds only in-frame clones and misses some; the assay was immunoSEQ multiplex PCR. The sample lists over 130,000 clones, 65% to 90% occurring once. Sequenced sample: peripheral blood. All receptors derive from a man aged 45 to 65 with acute or convalescent COVID-19.

V usage is TRBV27 and J usage is TRBJ2-5, with D perhaps matching TRBD2 (5 bases). The V end was cut by 0 bases, the J end by 5 bases, with 10 bases between. Per germline, CDR1 MNHEY and CDR2 SMNVEV (reference sequence). The CDR3 contains 14 residues. The CDR3: CASSLSEGGETQYF. The CDR3 coding sequence is TGTGCCAGCAGTTTATCGGAAGGCGGGGAGACCCAGTACTTC.

This chain links TRBV9 with TRBJ2-3; 7 bases align to TRBD2. The CDR3 length is 15 residues. Germline V gene sequence: CDR1 SGDLS, CDR2 YYNGEE. The junction had 6 bases not matched to a gene; V was cut back by 2 bases and J by 3 bases. The CDR3 DNA follows: TGTGCCAGCAGCGTCGGGGGAGGGAGGACAGATACGCAGTATTTT. Amino acid sequence: CASSVGGGRTDTQYF.

This rearrangement joins TRBV19 to TRBJ2-1, with 9 bases that match TRBD1. Germline CDR1 LNHDA, CDR2 SQIVND (reference sequence). The CDR3 extends over 16 amino acids. After removal of 3 bases from V and 8 bases from J, the junction contained 11 bases not matched to a gene. The CDR3 loop is CASSMYRTGVLDEQFF. The CDR3, as DNA: TGTGCCAGTAGTATGTACCGGACAGGGGTGCTAGATGAGCAGTTCTTC.

The J gene is TRBJ2-1, the V gene TRBV24-1; TRBD2 matches at 7 bases. CDR3 length equals 15 residues. V shed 5 bases and J 4 bases; nucleotides not matched to a gene: 7. The germline V gene encodes CDR1 KGHDR and CDR2 SFDVKD. CDR3 bases: TGTGCCACCAGTGGGGGACTATCGGAATACAATGAGCAGTTCTTC. This sequence encodes CATSGGLSEYNEQFF.

The chain links TRBV10-3 to TRBJ1-1; 8 bases map to TRBD1. The CDR3 is 13 residues long. Germline-derived CDR1 and CDR2 are ENHRY and SYGVKD. Unmatched junction bases numbered 6, after V lost 11 bases and J lost 1 base. The CDR3 nucleotides are TGTGCCTCACGGGGACAGGCGAACACTGAAGCTTTCTTT. It yields the protein CASRGQANTEAFF.

V and J are TRBV7-3 and TRBJ2-7, with 7 bases lining up with TRBD1. The CDR3 is made up of 15 amino acids. V dropped 5 bases and J dropped 0; count of bases not matched to a gene: 7. Germline V gives CDR1 SGHTA, CDR2 FQGTGA. The CDR3 reads CASSLDRSPSYEQYF. DNA of the CDR3: TGTGCCAGCAGCCTGGACAGGTCCCCCTCCTACGAGCAGTACTTC.

The rearrangement joins TRBV5-1 to TRBJ2-1; D may be TRBD1 (5 bases). The ends were cut back, 1 base at V and 7 bases at J, with 12 bases in the middle. Germline CDR1 reads SGHRS; CDR2 reads YFSETQ. This CDR3 region has 14 residues. CDR3 nucleotides: TGCGCCAGCAGCTTGCGCCAGGGAAGGAATGAGCAGTTCTTC. It translates to CASSLRQGRNEQFF.

This clone has only a few counts. This sequence joins TRBV29-1 and TRBJ1-2; D is undetermined. The germline V gene encodes CDR1 SQVTM and CDR2 ANQGSEA. This CDR3 comprises 12 residues. V was clipped by 4 bases and J by 0 bases, with 6 bases between them. The CDR3 region has the DNA TGCAGCGTTGCCCTAGCTAACTATGGCTACACCTTC. Translating it yields CSVALANYGYTF.

This chain links TRBV3-1 (or the pseudogene TRBV3-2) with TRBJ1-6; no clear D. The germline V gene has CDR1 LGHDT and CDR2 YNNKEL (reference sequence). The V end lost 0 bases, the J end lost 6 bases, and 9 bases lay between the germline ends. CDR3 length: 15 amino acids. CDR3 sequence reads: CASSQDSGSNSPLHF. CDR3 DNA: TGTGCCAGCAGCCAAGATAGTGGGAGTAATTCACCCCTCCACTTT.

The CDR3 here is CSAAQVAKQYF. CDR3 coding DNA: TGCAGTGCAGCTCAGGTCGCCAAGCAGTACTTC. The V and J genes are TRBV20-1 and TRBJ2-7; D not certain. Germline V gene lookup returns CDR1 DFQATT and CDR2 SNEGSKA (reference sequence). The CDR3 has 11 amino acids. Deletions cut 6 bases from V and 8 bases from J, with 14 bases between.

The chain has TRBV5-1 and TRBJ2-1; 7 bases line up with TRBD2. The V gene end was trimmed by 4 bases and the J gene end by 4 bases; junction bases not matched to a gene: 11. Looked up from germline, CDR1 is SGHRS and CDR2 is YFSETQ. CDR3 length: 16 residues. The CDR3 DNA reads as TGCGCCAGCAGCCCAGGTCGGGGGAGGGAATACAATGAGCAGTTCTTC. Amino acids: CASSPGRGREYNEQFF.

The sample holds one count of this clone. The rearrangement links TRBV7-2 to TRBJ2-5, with 8 bases lining up with TRBD2. J gave up 3 bases and V 5 bases, and 5 bases lay outside the gene matches. The CDR3 is 14 residues long. The germline V gene has CDR1 SGHTA and CDR2 FQGNSA. The CDR3 sequence is CASSPGGAKETQYF. As DNA, the CDR3 is TGTGCCAGCAGCCCCGGGGGGGCAAAAGAGACCCAGTACTTC. Using reference TRBV7-2 and TRBJ2-5 for the parts outside the CDR3, the full variable domain is GAGVSQSPSNKVTEKGKDVELRCDPISGHTALYWYRQSLGQGLEFLIYFQGNSAPDKSGLPSDRFSAERTGGSVSTLTIQRTQQEDSAVYLCASSPGGAKETQYFGPGTRLLVL.

J is TRBJ1-1 and V is TRBV5-1; weak D call: TRBD1 (6 bases). The CDR3 totals 14 residues. Germline V gene data show CDR1 as SGHRS and CDR2 as YFSETQ. V lost 4 bases, J lost 1 base, and 11 bases lay in between. CDR3 in amino acids: CASSPTGWNTEAFF. DNA of the CDR3: TGCGCCAGCAGCCCGACAGGCTGGAACACTGAAGCTTTCTTT. The full variable domain, rest sourced from reference TRBV5-1 and TRBJ1-1, is KAGVTQTPRYLIKTRGQQVTLSCSPISGHRSVSWYQQTPGQGLQFLFEYFSETQRNKGNFPGRFSGRQFSNSRSEMNVSTLELGDSALYLCASSPTGWNTEAFFGQGTRLTVV.

The rearrangement uses TRBV18 and TRBJ2-5; D remains ambiguous. Trimming pared 1 base from V and 2 bases from J, leaving 8 bases between. CDR1 is KGHSH and CDR2 is LQKENI in the germline V gene. The CDR3 covers 14 residues. The CDR3 reads CASSPRQAQETQYF. The CDR3, as DNA: TGTGCCAGCTCACCACGGCAGGCACAAGAGACCCAGTACTTC. Complete variable domain (other parts from reference TRBV18 and TRBJ2-5): NAGVMQNPRHLVRRRGQEARLRCSPMKGHSHVYWYRQLPEEGLKFMVYLQKENIIDESGMPKERFSAEFPKEGPSILRIQQVVRGDSAAYFCASSPRQAQETQYFGPGTRLLVL.

The chain couples TRBV6-2 or TRBV6-3 to TRBJ2-7; D is ambiguous. This CDR3 region has 16 residues. Trimming left V 2 bases short and J 0 bases short, with 14 bases between. The germline gives CDR1 MNHEY, CDR2 SVGEGT. Here the CDR3 DNA reads TGTGCCAGCAGTTACCATCTCTCGCGGCGCTCCTACGAGCAGTACTTC. Amino acids: CASSYHLSRRSYEQYF.

This sequence joins TRBV15 and TRBJ1-4, with TRBD1 identical over 9 bases. The V gene end was trimmed by 8 bases and the J gene end by 0 bases; junction bases not matched to a gene: 4. CDR1 and CDR2 (germline): LNHNV, YYDKDF (reference sequence). This CDR3 has 15 amino acids. Here the CDR3 reads CATLRTGATNEKLFF. In DNA form, the CDR3 reads TGTGCCACCCTTCGGACAGGGGCAACTAATGAAAAACTGTTTTTT.

V is TRBV5-4 and J is TRBJ1-1; 9 bases match TRBD1. Germline CDR1 and CDR2: SGHNT and YYREEE (reference sequence). The CDR3 length is 15 residues. The J segment lost 3 bases and the V segment lost 5 bases, leaving 8 bases of the junction unmatched. CDR3 nucleotides: TGTGCCAGCAGTTACCGGGACAGGGCGCACACTGAAGCTTTCTTT. Translating gives CASSYRDRAHTEAFF.

There are a few counts of this clone. The chain combines TRBV14 with TRBJ2-7; 10 positions match TRBD1. The CDR3 runs 14 residues. The junction had 5 bases not matched to a gene; V was cut back by 4 bases and J by 5 bases. Germline CDR1 is SGHDN and CDR2 is FVKESK. The CDR3 nucleotides are TGTGCCAGCAGCCCCTTGACAGGGGGCCACGAGCAGTACTTC. Encoded protein: CASSPLTGGHEQYF.

DNA of the CDR3: TGCGCCAGCAGCACCGAACAGGGGTGGACTGAAGCTTTCTTT. It encodes CASSTEQGWTEAFF. This chain connects TRBV5-1 to TRBJ1-1; the match to TRBD1 covers 7 bases. CDR1 SGHRS and CDR2 YFSETQ come from the germline V gene. V was pared by 4 bases and J by 5 bases, with 8 bases of the junction left unmatched. CDR3 length: 14 residues.

The DNA for the CDR3 is TGTGCCAGCAGTTCCACCCTCACAGGGACCTATGGCTACACCTTC. It specifies CASSSTLTGTYGYTF. The chain is built from TRBV28 and TRBJ1-2, with a tentative D call TRBD1 (6 bases). The V and J ends lost 4 bases and 4 bases respectively, with 16 bases between them. The V gene's germline CDR1 is MDHEN and CDR2 SYDVKM. This CDR3 region has 15 residues.

This chain uses TRBV6-6 with TRBJ1-6; 9 bases are a match to TRBD1. The germline V gene encodes CDR1 MNHNY and CDR2 SVGAGI (reference sequence). V lost 7 bases, J lost 10 bases, and 11 bases stayed unmatched. The CDR3 loop spans 15 amino acids. This chain's CDR3 is CASTPWTGVDSPLHF. The CDR3 nucleotides are TGTGCCAGCACCCCCTGGACAGGGGTAGACTCACCCCTCCACTTT.

In its sample, this clone was seen once. This chain connects TRBV4-1 to TRBJ1-1, with a possible D match to TRBD1 (5 bases). This CDR3 spans 14 amino acids. Germline CDR1 is MGHRA and CDR2 is YSYEKL. Trimming removed 4 bases from V and 7 bases from J, with 16 bases in between. CDR3 coding DNA: TGCGCCAGCAGCCTCGGGCCTAGGCAGGGTGAAGCTTTCTTT. Its translation is CASSLGPRQGEAFF.